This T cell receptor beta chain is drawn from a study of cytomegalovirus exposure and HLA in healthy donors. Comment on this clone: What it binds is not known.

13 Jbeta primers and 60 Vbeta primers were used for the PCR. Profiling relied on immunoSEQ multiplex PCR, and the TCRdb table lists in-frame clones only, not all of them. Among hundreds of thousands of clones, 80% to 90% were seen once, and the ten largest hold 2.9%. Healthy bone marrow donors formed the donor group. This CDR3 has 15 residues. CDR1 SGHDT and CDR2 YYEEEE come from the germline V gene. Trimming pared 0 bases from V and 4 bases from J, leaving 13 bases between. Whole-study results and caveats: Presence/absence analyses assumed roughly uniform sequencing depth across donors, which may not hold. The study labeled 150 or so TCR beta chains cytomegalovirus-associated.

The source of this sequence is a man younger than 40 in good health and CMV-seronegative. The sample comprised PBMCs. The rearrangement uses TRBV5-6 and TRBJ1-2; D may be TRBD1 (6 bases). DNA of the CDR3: TGTGCCAGCAGCTTGGGGGCCCTGGACAGCTATGGCTACACCTTC. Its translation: CASSLGALDSYGYTF. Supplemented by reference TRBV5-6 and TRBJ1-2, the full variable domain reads DAGVTQSPTHLIKTRGQQVTLRCSPKSGHDTVSWYQQALGQGPQFIFQYYEEEERQRGNFPDRFSGHQFPNYSSELNVNALLLGDSALYLCASSLGALDSYGYTFGSGTRLTVV.